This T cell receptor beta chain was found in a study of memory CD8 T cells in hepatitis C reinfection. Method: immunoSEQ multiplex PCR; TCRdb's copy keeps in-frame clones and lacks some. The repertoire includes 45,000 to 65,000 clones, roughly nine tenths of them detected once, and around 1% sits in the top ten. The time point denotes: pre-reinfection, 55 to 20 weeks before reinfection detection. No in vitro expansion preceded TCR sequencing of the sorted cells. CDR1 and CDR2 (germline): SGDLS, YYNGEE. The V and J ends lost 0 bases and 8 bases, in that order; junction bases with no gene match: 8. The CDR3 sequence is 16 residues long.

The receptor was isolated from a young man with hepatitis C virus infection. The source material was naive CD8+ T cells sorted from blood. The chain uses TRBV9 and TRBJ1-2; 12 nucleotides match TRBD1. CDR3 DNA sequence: TGTGCCAGCAGCGTAGCCCCGGGACAGGGGGCGGGGGGCTACACCTTC. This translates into CASSVAPGQGAGGYTF.